This T cell receptor beta chain is drawn from a study of T cell repertoires in cytomegalovirus infection. Study-level information: Shared public TCR beta signatures pointed to both CMV infection and a matching HLA type.

Study observations and caveats: The study identified carriers of CMV plus the relevant HLA from cumulative public TCR beta family frequency. CMV-specific TCR beta clonotypes restricted by HLA-C dominated the ex vivo response.

V was clipped by 3 bases and J by 0 bases, with 27 bases between them. CDR3 size: 20 residues. CDR1 and CDR2 (germline): LNHDA, SQIVND (reference sequence). This clonotype has a handful of counts. What it binds is not known. One entry per CDR3 protein results from TCRdb running MiXCR on the reads. Altogether about 530,000 distinct CDR3 sequences are present, around a quarter being singletons, with the ten largest covering approximately 13%. The clonotype comes from a human donor in good health (CMV status not recorded). Some clones in this sample may be carry-over from other donors' samples. The chain is built from TRBV19 and TRBJ2-7, with D unclear. The sample was PBMCs. DNA for the CDR3: TGTGCCAGTAGTATCCCTTGTGAAACCGGACCTGAGCTCTTCTCCTACGAGCAGTACTTC. As protein: CASSIPCETGPELFSYEQYF.